This T cell receptor beta chain was captured by sequencing in a study of T cells in Graves' hyperthyroidism and ophthalmopathy. Study-wide results and caveats: Most thyroid clonotypes with frequency above 0.001 were detected in blood.

This clonotype has ten or more counts. Its target is unknown. Exclusion of patients followed from uncontrolled infection, other autoimmune disease, pregnancy or lactation. Diagnostic assessment was based on clinical symptoms, serum thyroxine and TRAb, thyroid ultrasound and orbital computed tomography. Amplification targeted TCR beta CDR3 regions from RNA transcripts. During a first-round RT-PCR of the TCR CDR3, the HTBI primer set was used. One entry per CDR3 protein results from TCRdb running MiXCR on the multiplex PCR reads. The table shows 600,000 or so distinct CDR3 sequences, with approximately 15% occurring only once. The CDR3 is made up of 15 amino acids. Germline V lookup: CDR1 DFQATT, CDR2 SNEGSKA (reference sequence). The V end lost 1 base, the J end lost 1 base, and 13 bases lay between the germline ends.

V usage is TRBV20-1 and J usage is TRBJ2-5; the D gene is possibly TRBD2 (6 bases). This clonotype was sampled from a woman between 18 and 29 years old with Graves' ophthalmopathy. The source material was blood. The chain's CDR3 is CSARVNSGPQETQYF. The CDR3 DNA follows: TGCAGTGCTAGAGTGAATAGCGGACCCCAAGAGACCCAGTACTTC.